This TCR beta chain was observed in a study of early T cells in non-severe SARS-CoV-2 infection. Looking at the study overall: Bulk RNA from unsorted whole blood was sequenced; chains were unpaired. General study results and limits: VDJdb-based matching was biased toward anti-spike CD8 responses and missed private and CD4 specificities.

Worth noting for this clonotype: Its antigen is still unknown.

Germline V gene sequence: CDR1 MGHRA, CDR2 YSYEKL. This CDR3 is built from 17 residues. The V end was cut by 1 base, the J end by 4 bases, with 19 bases between. Individual cDNA molecules were tagged with unique molecular identifiers. TCRdb processed the 5' RACE reads anew with MiXCR; each CDR3 protein has one entry. The sample lists about 56,000 distinct CDR3 sequences, over 12% occurring once. The sequence came from an adult who was a healthcare worker with PCR-confirmed SARS-CoV-2 infection or an uninfected control (not recorded which). This specimen was whole blood, taken at baseline. The rearrangement uses TRBV4-1 and TRBJ1-1; D might be TRBD1 (6 bases). DNA for the CDR3: TGCGCCAGCAGCCAAGTCGGACGGACAGCGGGGGGCACTGAAGCTTTCTTT. Its translation is CASSQVGRTAGGTEAFF.